These 28 T cell receptor beta chains were sequenced from one sample in a study of metastatic and nonmetastatic thyroid tumors. Until they underwent thyroid surgery, no patient had received any treatment. Via MiXCR, TCRdb re-called the PCR reads. The data show around 53,000 clones, approximately 15% seen once. The material sequenced was blood. The receptor source for this set is a female donor with papillary thyroid cancer or a benign thyroid nodule (not recorded which). Some clones in this sample may be carry-over from other donors' samples.

This clone was seen repeatedly, ten times or more. CDR3 nucleotide sequence: TGCAGTGCTAGGAACAGGGTGAGCACAGATACGCAGTATTTT. Translation: CSARNRVSTDTQYF. The rearrangement links TRBV20-1 to TRBJ2-3, with D perhaps matching TRBD1 (6 bases). Germline values: CDR1 DFQATT, CDR2 SNEGSKA (reference sequence). With 3 bases removed from V and 0 bases from J, the gap between germline ends came to 10 bases. The length of the CDR3 is 14 residues.

The table lists this clone with many counts. Other DNA sequences in this sample translate to the same CDR3. V is TRBV19 and J is TRBJ1-4; 7 positions match TRBD1. Germline lookup yields CDR1 LNHDA and CDR2 SQIVND (reference sequence). Trimming cost V 3 bases and J 5 bases; bases outside gene matches: 9. The CDR3 has 16 residues. The CDR3 region is CASSMGDSADNEKLFF. CDR3 DNA: TGTGCCAGTAGTATGGGGGACAGCGCCGACAATGAAAAACTGTTTTTT.

This clone was detected many times. The chain combines TRBV16 with TRBJ1-2; D possibly corresponds to TRBD1 (6 bases). Germline V gives CDR1 KGHSY, CDR2 FQNENV. The CDR3 has 16 residues. Trimming removed 2 bases at V and 5 bases at J, with 18 bases between. The CDR3 spells CASSQRSQGSGYGYTF. As DNA, the CDR3 is TGTGCCAGCAGCCAACGAAGCCAGGGGTCAGGGTATGGCTACACCTTC.

This clone was detected many times. V and J are TRBV5-1 and TRBJ2-1; D is uncertain. CDR3 length equals 16 residues. Trimming took 0 bases from V and 0 from J, leaving 10 bases between them. The V gene's germline CDR1 is SGHRS and CDR2 YFSETQ. Written as DNA, the CDR3 is TGCGCCAGCAGCTTGGAGCAGGAGAGCTCCTACAATGAGCAGTTCTTC. It encodes CASSLEQESSYNEQFF.

V usage is TRBV20-1 and J usage is TRBJ2-2; D gene unclear. V lost 2 bases and J 4 bases, leaving 14 bases between the germline ends. The germline V gene has CDR1 DFQATT and CDR2 SNEGSKA (reference sequence). The CDR3 has 15 residues. The chain's CDR3 is CSARSSTFSTGELFF. Here the CDR3 DNA reads TGCAGTGCTAGATCGAGCACATTTTCCACCGGGGAGCTGTTTTTT.

In its sample, this clone was seen many times. The chain joins TRBV7-9 to TRBJ1-4; D perhaps matches TRBD1 (6 bases). CDR3 length: 14 residues. Germline CDR1 is SEHNR and CDR2 is FQNEAQ (reference sequence). V was shortened by 4 bases and J by 0 bases, with 6 bases between the two germline ends. This chain's CDR3 is CASSSGATNEKLFF. For the CDR3, the DNA is TGTGCCAGCAGCTCAGGGGCAACTAATGAAAAACTGTTTTTT.

This clone was observed at least ten times. A much larger clone lies one base from this, so it may be a read error. The chain carries TRBV28 and TRBJ1-1; possible D gene TRBD1, 6 bases. The CDR3 consists of 13 residues. V lost 9 bases and J 4 bases, leaving 15 bases between the germline ends. Germline-derived CDR1 and CDR2 are MDHEN and SYDVKM. CDR3 protein: CASQDSGSTEAFF. The CDR3 DNA reads as TGTGCCAGTCAGGACAGCGGTTCCACTGAAGCTTTCTTT.

This clone was seen ten or more times. This chain uses TRBV29-1 with TRBJ2-7; TRBD2 matches 7 bases. Germline V lookup: CDR1 SQVTM, CDR2 ANQGSEA. The CDR3 has 15 amino acids. Germline trimming cut 4 bases from V and 2 bases from J; bases unmatched to any gene: 11. CDR3 in amino acids: CSVGLAGRSAYEQYF. As DNA, the CDR3 is TGCAGCGTTGGACTAGCCGGGAGGAGCGCCTACGAGCAGTACTTC.

The sample holds many counts of this clone. CDR3 DNA sequence: TGTGCCAGCCTTGACAGGGGCACTAATCAGCCCCAGCATTTT. Translated: CASLDRGTNQPQHF. The chain couples TRBV27 to TRBJ1-5; 8 bases fit TRBD1. Looked up from germline, CDR1 is MNHEY and CDR2 is SMNVEV (reference sequence). The trim removed 8 bases at V and 4 bases at J, leaving 7 bases unmatched. This CDR3 comprises 14 residues.

There are a few counts of this clone. The genes are TRBV12-3 or TRBV12-4 and TRBJ2-2; possibly TRBD1 for D (5 bases). V was pared by 6 bases and J by 2 bases, with 16 bases between. CDR3 size: 16 residues. The CDR3 protein is CASSPKGQDNTGELFF. The CDR3 bases are TGTGCCAGCAGCCCAAAGGGGCAAGATAACACCGGGGAGCTGTTTTTT.

The J gene is TRBJ2-7, the V gene TRBV18; D is undetermined. The germline V gene encodes CDR1 KGHSH and CDR2 LQKENI. V lost 1 base to trimming and J lost 3 bases, with 4 bases between them. CDR3 size: 12 residues. CDR3 loop: CASSPLGYEQYF. CDR3 DNA sequence: TGTGCCAGCTCACCACTGGGCTACGAGCAGTACTTC. Filled out from reference TRBV18 and TRBJ2-7, the complete variable domain reads NAGVMQNPRHLVRRRGQEARLRCSPMKGHSHVYWYRQLPEEGLKFMVYLQKENIIDESGMPKERFSAEFPKEGPSILRIQQVVRGDSAAYFCASSPLGYEQYFGPGTRLTVT.

This clone was counted ten times or more. The chain links TRBV9 to TRBJ2-3; 7 bases agree with TRBD2. V dropped 2 bases and J dropped 0; count of bases not matched to a gene: 18. The CDR3 spans 20 residues. CDR1 and CDR2 (germline): SGDLS, YYNGEE. CDR3 nucleotide sequence: TGTGCCAGCAGCGTGGGACTACTAGCGCGACATAGACCTAGCACAGATACGCAGTATTTT. Its protein product is CASSVGLLARHRPSTDTQYF.

The chain carries TRBV7-8 and TRBJ1-2, with D perhaps matching TRBD1 (6 bases). Germline lookup yields CDR1 SGHVS and CDR2 FQNEAQ. CDR3 length equals 13 residues. Between the trimmed V and J ends, which lost 7 bases and 7 bases, there was a span of 16 bases. This CDR3 is CASTSEGGIGYTF. In DNA, the CDR3 is TGTGCCAGCACCTCAGAGGGGGGAATTGGCTACACCTTC. Variable domain in full (rest from reference TRBV7-8 and TRBJ1-2): GAGVSQSPRYKVAKRGQDVALRCDPISGHVSLFWYQQALGQGPEFLTYFQNEAQLDKSGLPSDRFFAERPEGSVSTLKIQRTQQEDSAVYLCASTSEGGIGYTFGSGTRLTVV.

This clone was counted many times. The rearrangement uses TRBV20-1 and TRBJ2-1; TRBD2 matches 11 bases. The CDR3 length is 14 residues. J lost 3 bases, V lost 6 bases, and 4 bases had no gene match. The V gene's germline CDR1 is DFQATT and CDR2 SNEGSKA (reference sequence). DNA for the CDR3: TGCAGTGCACAGGGACTAGCGGACTACAATGAGCAGTTCTTC. The encoded protein is CSAQGLADYNEQFF.

This clone came up many times. V gene TRBV7-2 combines with J gene TRBJ2-3, with 7 positions matching TRBD1. The CDR3 has 18 residues. Looked up from germline, CDR1 is SGHTA and CDR2 is FQGNSA. V shed 6 bases and J 0 bases; nucleotides not matched to a gene: 15. The CDR3, as DNA: TGTGCCAGCAGGCCCGTAACAGGGGTCCGTGCTAGCACAGATACGCAGTATTTT. This encodes CASRPVTGVRASTDTQYF.

The chain joins TRBV30 to TRBJ2-7; 7 positions match TRBD2. V lost 5 bases and J lost 0; bases outside the gene matches: 13. Germline-derived CDR1 and CDR2 are GTSNPN and SVGIG (reference sequence). The CDR3 extends over 16 amino acids. The CDR3 DNA sequence: TGTGCCTGGGCGCGGGGGTCCAGCGGCCCCTCCTACGAGCAGTACTTC. Encoded protein: CAWARGSSGPSYEQYF.

On this clone: A much more abundant neighbour one base away suggests this may be a read error. The chain combines TRBV11-2 with TRBJ2-1; D gene ambiguous. Per germline, CDR1 SGHAT and CDR2 FQNNGV. This CDR3 region has 15 residues. V shed 3 bases and J shed 1 base, with 10 bases lying between them. Here the CDR3 reads CASSFTIVSYNEQFF. CDR3 nucleotides: TGTGCCAGCAGCTTTACTATCGTGTCCTACAATGAGCAGTTCTTC.

This clone was counted ten times or more. CDR3 bases: TGTGCCAGCAGTCAACTAGCCAATGAGCAGTTCTTC. This encodes CASSQLANEQFF. The chain joins TRBV2 to TRBJ2-1; possible D gene TRBD2, 6 bases. V was clipped by 5 bases and J by 6 bases, with 8 bases between them. There are 12 residues in the CDR3. The V gene's germline CDR1 is SNHLY and CDR2 FYNNEI.

Worth noting for this clone: Relative to the germline gene, one junction end is altered; a read error may explain this. This chain uses TRBV12-3 or TRBV12-4 with TRBJ2-1; unclear D gene. This CDR3 spans 12 amino acids. CDR3 protein: CANSLNSNEQSF. The DNA of the CDR3 is TGTGCCAACAGTTTAAATTCCAATGAGCAGTCCTTC.

This clone was seen repeatedly, ten times or more. This specimen includes other DNA sequences encoding the same CDR3. The J gene is TRBJ2-7, the V gene TRBV10-1; D gene ambiguous. The CDR3 has 13 residues. Germline CDR1 and CDR2: WNHNN and SYGVQD (reference sequence). Trimming stripped 0 bases from V and 9 bases from J, with 12 bases between. For the CDR3, the DNA is TGCGCCAGCAGTGAGTCGAGTCAGATTGCGCAGTACTTC. It is translated as CASSESSQIAQYF.

This sequence joins TRBV5-1 and TRBJ2-1; the match to TRBD2 covers 8 bases. There are 16 residues in the CDR3. Germline V gene sequence: CDR1 SGHRS, CDR2 YFSETQ. V shed 5 bases and J 6 bases; nucleotides not matched to a gene: 13. CDR3 protein: CASSLTGSGIGNEQFF. CDR3 in DNA: TGCGCCAGCAGTTTGACGGGTAGCGGGATTGGCAATGAGCAGTTCTTC.

Points on this clone: Relative to the germline gene, one junction end is altered; a read error may explain this. The V call is TRBV28, the J call TRBJ2-3; D possibly corresponds to TRBD1 (6 bases). Per germline, CDR1 MDHEN and CDR2 SYDVKM. The CDR3 consists of 15 residues. The CDR3 DNA follows: TGTGCCAGCAGGTTAGGGGGTTATAGCAAAGATACGCAGTATTTT. This translates into CASRLGGYSKDTQYF.

This clone has ten or more counts. A much larger clone sits a single nucleotide away, making a read error possible. The gene calls are TRBV10-3 and TRBJ1-5; D may be TRBD1 (6 bases). Germline assignment: CDR1 ENHRY and CDR2 SYGVKD. This CDR3 region has 12 residues. The CDR3 loop reads CATQGWGQSQHF. For the CDR3, the DNA is TGTGCCACCCAGGGGTGGGGTCAGTCCCAGCATTTT.

This clone was observed many times. The chain employs TRBV2 and TRBJ2-1; 8 nucleotides align to TRBD2. The CDR3 covers 16 residues. With V trimmed by 2 bases and J by 6 bases, 9 bases remained unmatched. Germline lookup yields CDR1 SNHLY and CDR2 FYNNEI. The CDR3 loop is CASSEHGLAMGNEQFF. The CDR3 region has the DNA TGTGCCAGCAGTGAACATGGACTAGCAATGGGCAATGAGCAGTTCTTC.

The genes are TRBV5-6 and TRBJ1-1, with D uncertain. The CDR3 spans 14 residues. Deletions cut 5 bases from V and 1 base from J, with 12 bases between. Germline V lookup: CDR1 SGHDT, CDR2 YYEEEE. The CDR3 DNA sequence: TGTGCCAGCAGTTTGACACCGGGGAACACTGAAGCTTTCTTT. Translation: CASSLTPGNTEAFF.

The chain joins TRBV9 to TRBJ1-6; no clear D. The CDR3 consists of 14 residues. The V gene's germline CDR1 is SGDLS and CDR2 YYNGEE. Trimming cost V 0 bases and J 7 bases, with 8 bases left between them. The CDR3, as DNA: TGTGCCAGCAGCGTAGCGCCCCACAATTCACCCCTCCACTTT. Translation: CASSVAPHNSPLHF.

This clone came up many times. The J gene is TRBJ2-2, the V gene TRBV3-1, with 16 bases lining up with TRBD2. Germline loops: CDR1 LGHDT, CDR2 YNNKEL (reference sequence). The CDR3 sequence is 20 residues long. With 4 bases clipped from V and 6 bases from J, the junction kept 14 bases outside the gene matches. CDR3 DNA sequence: TGTGCCAGCAGCCCACCTCCCGGGACTAGCGGGAGGGCCCAGGCCGGGGAGCTGTTTTTT. This codes for CASSPPPGTSGRAQAGELFF.

The chain has TRBV28 and TRBJ1-1; D is unclear. The V end lost 1 base, the J end lost 8 bases, and 11 bases lay between the germline ends. CDR1 is MDHEN and CDR2 is SYDVKM in the germline V gene. There are 13 residues in the CDR3. The chain's CDR3 is CASSLYQVGEAFF. The DNA for the CDR3 is TGTGCCAGCAGTTTATACCAGGTTGGAGAAGCTTTCTTT.